Listed here is a single T cell receptor (beta chain). Its antigen is not known. The data derive from a study of identical twins. Findings and limits, study-wide: The more abundant beta clonotypes in cord blood had fewer insertions, and memory repertoires did not show this.

This CDR3 spans 13 amino acids. V lost 6 bases, J lost 4 bases, and 12 bases lay in between. The germline CDR1 and CDR2 sequences are LNHDA and SQIVND (reference sequence). With template switching, a universal primer site was added, and the cDNA carried unique molecular identifiers. TCRdb used MiXCR to reprocess the 5' RACE reads, holding one entry per CDR3 protein. The table has about 150,000 distinct CDR3 sequences, roughly 3.2% seen once. All donors were healthy, and all were Caucasian. This clonotype was obtained from a man between 18 and 29 years old in good health. The material sequenced was memory T cells sorted from blood. The chain recombines TRBV19 with TRBJ1-2; D is unclear. In nucleotides, the CDR3 is TGTGCCAGTAGCGAGCAAGGGATCTATGGCTACACCTTC. Encoded protein: CASSEQGIYGYTF. Looking up the rest from reference TRBV19 and TRBJ1-2 gives the full variable domain: DGGITQSPKYLFRKEGQNVTLSCEQNLNHDAMYWYRQDPGQGLRLIYYSQIVNDFQKGDIAEGYSVSREKKESFPLTVTSAQKNPTAFYLCASSEQGIYGYTFGSGTRLTVV.